One and the same sample provided the 14 T cell receptor beta chains below, sequenced in a study of T cell changes during pregnancy in multiple sclerosis. The data were produced by immunoSEQ multiplex PCR, yet TCRdb's version contains in-frame clones alone and is incomplete. The sample has around 35,000 clones; around 90% are singletons. The starting material was CD8+ T cells from peripheral blood mononuclear cells, obtained after pregnancy. The source is a female donor with multiple sclerosis, enrolled in a pregnancy study.

The chain recombines TRBV7-9 with TRBJ2-7, with D perhaps matching TRBD1 (5 bases). Germline lookup yields CDR1 SEHNR and CDR2 FQNEAQ (reference sequence). This CDR3 has 12 amino acids. V gave up 4 bases and J gave up 4 bases, with 8 bases separating them. The CDR3 loop is CASSSNRYEQYF. The CDR3 DNA is TGTGCCAGCAGCTCCAACAGGTACGAGCAGTACTTC. Combining the CDR3 with reference TRBV7-9 and TRBJ2-7 gives the whole variable domain DTGVSQNPRHKITKRGQNVTFRCDPISEHNRLYWYRQTLGQGPEFLTYFQNEAQLEKSRLLSDRFSAERPKGSFSTLEIQRTEQGDSAMYLCASSSNRYEQYFGPGTRLTVT.

This rearrangement joins TRBV7-2 to TRBJ2-3; 10 bases agree with TRBD2. After removal of 5 bases from V and 2 bases from J, the junction contained 10 bases not matched to a gene. The CDR3 length is 17 residues. Germline V gene lookup returns CDR1 SGHTA and CDR2 FQGNSA. Here the CDR3 reads CASSPSTSGAFTDTQYF. CDR3 bases: TGTGCCAGCAGCCCCTCAACTAGCGGGGCATTCACAGATACGCAGTATTTT.

The V call is TRBV5-8, the J call TRBJ2-4, with D possibly TRBD2 on 6 matching bases. The CDR3 runs 16 residues. The germline CDR1 and CDR2 sequences are SGHTS and YDEGEE. V was clipped by 0 bases and J by 0 bases, with 10 bases between them. In DNA, the CDR3 is TGTGCCAGCAGCTTGGATGGAGGGATAGCCAAAAACATTCAGTACTTC. It is translated as CASSLDGGIAKNIQYF.

The chain recombines TRBV13 with TRBJ2-5, with 11 nucleotides matching TRBD2. The CDR3 extends over 15 amino acids. With V trimmed by 5 bases and J by 4 bases, 6 bases remained unmatched. CDR1 and CDR2 (germline): PRHDT, FYEKMQ (reference sequence). The CDR3 DNA reads as TGTGCCAGCAGCCATCCTAGCGGGGGGCCAGAGACCCAGTACTTC. Encoded protein: CASSHPSGGPETQYF.

The V and J genes are TRBV27 and TRBJ1-3; D is unclear. This CDR3 comprises 15 residues. Between the trimmed V and J ends, which lost 0 bases and 0 bases, there was a span of 6 bases. CDR1 MNHEY and CDR2 SMNVEV come from the germline V gene (reference sequence). The CDR3 region is CASSLSAGSGNTIYF. CDR3 sequence (DNA): TGTGCCAGCAGTTTATCGGCTGGCTCTGGAAACACCATATATTTT.

This chain connects TRBV2 to TRBJ1-1, with a tentative D call TRBD1 (6 bases). This CDR3 has 14 residues. Germline V CDR1 and CDR2: SNHLY, FYNNEI. The V end was cut by 7 bases, the J end by 5 bases, with 17 bases between. CDR3 residues: CASIRSQGKTEAFF. CDR3 nucleotides: TGTGCCAGCATTCGTTCACAGGGAAAGACTGAAGCTTTCTTT.

This rearrangement joins TRBV9 to TRBJ1-3, with a weak D call TRBD1 (5 bases). The CDR3 length is 15 residues. Germline values: CDR1 SGDLS, CDR2 YYNGEE. V dropped 4 bases and J dropped 4 bases, with 15 bases sitting between them. The CDR3 DNA follows: TGTGCCAGCAGCTTAGGGGCCGAAATCGGAAACACCATATATTTT. It specifies CASSLGAEIGNTIYF.

The chain combines TRBV7-2 with TRBJ2-1, with D tentatively TRBD2 (6 bases). Germline V gene data show CDR1 as SGHTA and CDR2 as FQGNSA. The CDR3 contains 13 residues. With 4 bases removed from V and 10 bases from J, the gap between germline ends came to 14 bases. CDR3 loop: CASSSYPGREQFF. In DNA form, the CDR3 reads TGTGCCAGCAGCTCGTATCCGGGGAGGGAGCAGTTCTTC.

This sequence joins TRBV4-1 and TRBJ1-6, with 9 bases identical to TRBD1. CDR1 is MGHRA, CDR2 YSYEKL, per germline. CDR3 length equals 18 residues. J gave up 7 bases and V 1 base, and 11 bases lay outside the gene matches. The CDR3 coding sequence is TGCGCCAGCAGCCAAGGACGGGGACAGGGCCCTCTAAATTCACCCCTCCACTTT. The encoded protein is CASSQGRGQGPLNSPLHF.

V and J are TRBV27 and TRBJ1-1; tentatively, D is TRBD1 (6 bases). This CDR3 has 14 amino acids. Per germline, CDR1 MNHEY and CDR2 SMNVEV (reference sequence). Trimming pared 2 bases from V and 4 bases from J, leaving 11 bases between. CDR3 residues: CASSLRGAVTEAFF. In DNA form, the CDR3 reads TGTGCCAGCAGTTTACGGGGGGCGGTCACTGAAGCTTTCTTT.

The rearrangement uses TRBV4-1 and TRBJ1-1; D is undetermined. The CDR3 sequence is 11 residues long. With 5 bases removed from V and 7 bases from J, the gap between germline ends came to 8 bases. Per germline, CDR1 MGHRA and CDR2 YSYEKL. CDR3 sequence: CASSGSGEAFF. The CDR3, as DNA: TGCGCCAGCAGCGGCAGCGGTGAAGCTTTCTTT.

V and J are TRBV13 and TRBJ1-1, with D possibly matching TRBD1 (6 bases). The CDR3 covers 15 residues. Germline CDR1 is PRHDT and CDR2 is FYEKMQ (reference sequence). Between the trimmed V and J ends, which lost 2 bases and 4 bases, there was a span of 14 bases. As DNA, the CDR3 is TGTGCCAGCAGCTTATACAGGGCCGCCTTCACTGAAGCTTTCTTT. Translated, it gives CASSLYRAAFTEAFF.

The chain has TRBV25-1 and TRBJ1-1; no definite D call. The CDR3 extends over 14 amino acids. Germline V gene lookup returns CDR1 MGHDK and CDR2 SYGVNS. V gave up 5 bases and J gave up 11 bases, with 21 bases separating them. This CDR3 reads CASSYDEESGGAFF. The DNA for the CDR3 is TGTGCCAGCAGTTATGACGAGGAGAGCGGAGGCGCTTTCTTT.

The CDR3 loop is CASSSQGSPLHF. The CDR3 DNA sequence: TGTGCCAGCAGCTCCCAGGGTTCACCCCTCCACTTT. This chain joins TRBV9 and TRBJ1-6, with D perhaps TRBD1 (5 bases). This CDR3 has 12 residues. Looked up from germline, CDR1 is SGDLS and CDR2 is YYNGEE. V was cut by 4 bases and J by 9 bases, with 8 bases left in between.